This T cell receptor beta chain was retrieved from a study of T cell responses to AZD1222 COVID-19 vaccine. Study overall: Pooling covered second doses at about 4 or about 12 weeks.

The CDR3 consists of 16 residues. With 1 base clipped from V and 5 bases from J, the junction kept 8 bases outside the gene matches. Germline CDR1 and CDR2: MGHRA and YSYEKL. This table comes from immunoSEQ multiplex PCR, and its TCRdb copy is limited to in-frame clones, with some not included. The sample shows about 140,000 clones, about 93% of them seen only once. This clone was observed once. The specimen comprised peripheral blood, sampled on day 0 of AZD1222 vaccination. The V and J genes are TRBV4-1 and TRBJ1-3, with 7 bases aligning to TRBD1. The source is an adult in good health. CDR3: CASSQGPARGRNTIYF. The CDR3 coding sequence is TGCGCCAGCAGCCAAGGCCCGGCCAGGGGGAGAAACACCATATATTTT.